This T cell receptor beta chain was retrieved from a study of cytomegalovirus exposure and HLA in healthy donors. General study results and limits: The authors listed 150 or so TCR beta chains as cytomegalovirus-associated. High sensitivity and specificity were reportedly achieved when the classifier diagnosed cytomegalovirus status.

The germline gives CDR1 MNHEY, CDR2 SVGAGI. The CDR3 totals 15 residues. V was trimmed by 6 bases and J by 0 bases, leaving 14 bases between them. The donors belonged to the approximately 120-subject validation cohort, separate from the approximately 670-subject first cohort. The assay was immunoSEQ multiplex PCR, and TCRdb's table has in-frame clones only and misses some. The sample carries 150,000 to 200,000 clones, approximately 86% recorded once. This clone showed up just once. No antigen is known for it. Material for sequencing was PBMCs. This TCR came from a man aged 25 to 40 in good health and CMV-seropositive. The chain joins TRBV6-5 to TRBJ1-1; possible D gene TRBD1, 5 bases. The CDR3 region has the DNA TGTGCCAGCAGACTTACAGGCCAGTTGAACACTGAAGCTTTCTTT. Protein sequence: CASRLTGQLNTEAFF.